This T cell receptor beta chain was captured in a study of CD8+ T cells in alopecia areata. Treatment denoted: oral pan-JAK inhibitor, 5-10 mg twice daily. The study team obtained lesional scalp punch biopsies and peripheral blood from alopecia areata patients. Isolated RNA was reverse transcribed into cDNA used as the sequencing template. Using immunoSEQ multiplex PCR, the repertoire was profiled, and TCRdb retains in-frame clones only, with some absent. The table records about 42,000 clones, approximately 65% of them present only once. Germline lookup yields CDR1 GTSNPN and CDR2 SVGIG (reference sequence). With 4 bases clipped from V and 0 bases from J, the junction kept 4 bases outside the gene matches. There are 14 residues in the CDR3.

This clonotype originated in a human donor with alopecia areata. Sequenced here: CD8+ T cells sorted from blood, sampled at week 4, from a patient treated with tofacitinib. This chain connects TRBV30 to TRBJ2-7, with TRBD1 matching 9 bases. The CDR3 bases are TGTGCCTGGAAGCCGGGACAGGGCTCCTACGAGCAGTACTTC. This sequence encodes CAWKPGQGSYEQYF.